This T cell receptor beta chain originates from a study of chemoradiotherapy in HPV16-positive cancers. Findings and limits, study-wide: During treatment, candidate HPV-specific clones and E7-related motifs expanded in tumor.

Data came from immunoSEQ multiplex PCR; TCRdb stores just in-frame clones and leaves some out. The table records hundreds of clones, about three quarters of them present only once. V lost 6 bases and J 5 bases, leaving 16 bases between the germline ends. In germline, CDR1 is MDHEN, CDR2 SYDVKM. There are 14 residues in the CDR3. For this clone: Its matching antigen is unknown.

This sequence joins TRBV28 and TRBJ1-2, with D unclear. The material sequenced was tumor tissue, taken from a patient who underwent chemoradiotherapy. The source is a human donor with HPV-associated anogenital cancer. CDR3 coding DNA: TGTGCCAGCAGCCTCCGGCCGAGGGAGTATGGCTACACCTTC. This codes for CASSLRPREYGYTF.